This entry concerns a single T cell receptor (beta chain). The V end lost 7 bases, the J end lost 3 bases, and 13 bases lay between the germline ends. The CDR3 consists of 13 residues. Looked up from germline, CDR1 is LNHNV and CDR2 is YYDKDF (reference sequence). Sequencing of TCR beta was performed on blood CD8+ T cells and on blood CD4+ T cells. TEMRA cells were enriched by FACS, while CD8+ and CD4+ T cells were obtained through a negative isolation that was performed magnetically. Random hexamers primed reverse transcription of 0.5 to 1 ug RNA. Each CDR3 protein is one row after TCRdb ran MiXCR on the immunoSEQ multiplex PCR reads. The data show 200,000 or so distinct CDR3 sequences, with around 96% seen just once and roughly 0.088% held by the top ten. These data originate in a study of CD8 T cells in Susac syndrome.

The clonotype was recovered from a human donor with multiple sclerosis. The V and J genes are TRBV15 and TRBJ2-7, with D perhaps matching TRBD1 or TRBD2 (5 bases each). Sequenced input: CD4+ T cells from PBMCs. The CDR3 spells CATTRDGGYEQYF. In DNA, the CDR3 is TGTGCCACCACTAGGGACGGCGGCTACGAGCAGTACTTC.